This T cell receptor (beta chain) came from a study of blood T cell repertoires in COVID-19. Profiling relied on immunoSEQ multiplex PCR, and the TCRdb table lists in-frame clones only, not all of them. The table has roughly 200,000 clones, roughly 88% seen once. The V gene's germline CDR1 is LNHNV and CDR2 YYDKDF (reference sequence). The CDR3 extends over 15 amino acids. V was pared by 3 bases and J by 4 bases, with 8 bases of the junction left unmatched. The TCR originated in a woman in her forties with COVID-19, enrolled during active disease. Sequenced sample: peripheral blood. V is TRBV15 and J is TRBJ2-7; TRBD1 aligns across 8 bases. Here the CDR3 DNA reads TGTGCCACCAGCAGGGGGACAGGTTTATCATACGAGCAGTACTTC. Protein: CATSRGTGLSYEQYF.